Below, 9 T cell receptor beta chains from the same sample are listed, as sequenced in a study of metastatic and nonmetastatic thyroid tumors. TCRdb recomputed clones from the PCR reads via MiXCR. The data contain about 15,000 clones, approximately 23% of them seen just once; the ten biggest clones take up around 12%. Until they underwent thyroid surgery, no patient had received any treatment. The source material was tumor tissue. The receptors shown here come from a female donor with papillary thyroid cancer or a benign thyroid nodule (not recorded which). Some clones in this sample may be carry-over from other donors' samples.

The CDR3 loop reads CSARDLRQTNTEAFF. The CDR3 coding sequence is TGCAGTGCTAGAGATCTCAGACAGACGAACACTGAAGCTTTCTTT. This sequence joins TRBV20-1 and TRBJ1-1; D may be TRBD1 (5 bases). Germline CDR1 is DFQATT and CDR2 is SNEGSKA (reference sequence). The CDR3 is made up of 15 amino acids. V dropped 0 bases and J dropped 1 base, with 12 bases sitting between them.

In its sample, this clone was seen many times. As DNA, the CDR3 is TGCAGTCTCGAGGTAGCGGAGGATACGCAGTATTTT. Residues: CSLEVAEDTQYF. This sequence joins TRBV20-1 and TRBJ2-3, with D possibly being TRBD2 (6 bases). The CDR3 is 12 residues long. Trimming cost V 8 bases and J 6 bases, with 15 bases left between them. Germline V CDR1 and CDR2: DFQATT, SNEGSKA (reference sequence).

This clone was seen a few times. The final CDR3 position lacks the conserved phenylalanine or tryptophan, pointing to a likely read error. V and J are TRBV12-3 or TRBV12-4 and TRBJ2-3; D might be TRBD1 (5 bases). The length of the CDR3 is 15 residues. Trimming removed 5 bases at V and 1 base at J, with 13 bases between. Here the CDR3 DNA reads TGTGCCAGCAGTCCCCATGGGGCGGGCACAGATACGCAGTATTTG. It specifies CASSPHGAGTDTQYL.

The CDR3 region is CASSVQAVATQYF. The CDR3 DNA is TGTGCCAGCAGTGTCCAAGCGGTAGCTACTCAGTATTTT. The V and J genes are TRBV6-1 and TRBJ2-3; D possibly corresponds to TRBD2 (5 bases). The CDR3 is 13 amino acids. Between the trimmed V and J ends, which lost 4 bases and 12 bases, there was a span of 17 bases. CDR1 is MNHNS and CDR2 is SASEGT in the germline V gene.

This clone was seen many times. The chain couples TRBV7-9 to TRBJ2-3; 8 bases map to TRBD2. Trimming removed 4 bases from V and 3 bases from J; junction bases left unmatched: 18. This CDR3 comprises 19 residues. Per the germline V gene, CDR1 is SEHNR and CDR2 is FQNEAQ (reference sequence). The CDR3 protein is CASSWEVLAGLSSTDTQYF. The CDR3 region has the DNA TGTGCCAGCAGCTGGGAGGTGTTAGCGGGACTAAGTTCGACAGATACGCAGTATTTT.

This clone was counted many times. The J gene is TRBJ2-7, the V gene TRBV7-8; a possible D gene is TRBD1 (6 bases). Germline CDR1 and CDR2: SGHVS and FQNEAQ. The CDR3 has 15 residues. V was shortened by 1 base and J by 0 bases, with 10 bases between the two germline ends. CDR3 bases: TGTGCCAGCAGCTTAGTGGGGGCCTCCTCCTACGAGCAGTACTTC. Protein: CASSLVGASSYEQYF. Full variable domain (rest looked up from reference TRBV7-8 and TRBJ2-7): GAGVSQSPRYKVAKRGQDVALRCDPISGHVSLFWYQQALGQGPEFLTYFQNEAQLDKSGLPSDRFFAERPEGSVSTLKIQRTQQEDSAVYLCASSLVGASSYEQYFGPGTRLTVT.

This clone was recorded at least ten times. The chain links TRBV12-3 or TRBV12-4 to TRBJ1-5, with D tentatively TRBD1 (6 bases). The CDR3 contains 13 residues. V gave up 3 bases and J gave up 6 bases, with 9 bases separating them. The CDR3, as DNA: TGTGCCAGCAGTTTGGAGACAGGTCAGCCCCAGCATTTT. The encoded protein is CASSLETGQPQHF.

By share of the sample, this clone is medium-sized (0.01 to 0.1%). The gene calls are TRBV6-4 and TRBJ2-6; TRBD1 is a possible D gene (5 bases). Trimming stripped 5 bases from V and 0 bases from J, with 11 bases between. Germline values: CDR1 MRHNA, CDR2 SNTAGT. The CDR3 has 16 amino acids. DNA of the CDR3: TGTGCCAGCAGTCCTACAGGAGACTCTGGGGCCAACGTCCTGACTTTC. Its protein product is CASSPTGDSGANVLTF.

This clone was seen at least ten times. The CDR3 loop reads CSARVPRGGYEQYF. CDR3 nucleotide sequence: TGCAGTGCTAGAGTCCCCAGGGGGGGCTACGAGCAGTACTTC. The chain is built from TRBV20-1 and TRBJ2-7; D is possibly TRBD1 or TRBD2 (7 bases each). V shed 1 base and J shed 3 bases, with 13 bases lying between them. The CDR3 has 14 residues. CDR1 and CDR2 from the germline V gene are DFQATT and SNEGSKA (reference sequence).